The clone carrying this TCR beta chain appeared many times. The CDR3 sequence is 18 residues long. Germline CDR1 and CDR2: SGHTA and FQGNSA. Losses at the gene ends were 0 bases for V and 1 base for J; bases not matched to a gene: 7. Each CDR3 protein is one row after TCRdb ran MiXCR on the RT-PCR reads. The profile shows 550,000 to 750,000 distinct CDR3 sequences, approximately 15% of them singletons. The sample comprised memory CD4+ T cells from blood. The chain carries TRBV7-2 and TRBJ1-3; TRBD1 aligns across 9 bases. This receptor was identified in a female donor in good health, serving as a healthy control. CDR3 sequence reads: CASSLAGQGSRSGNTIYF. The CDR3 DNA follows: TGTGCCAGCAGCTTAGCGGGACAGGGTTCGCGATCTGGAAACACCATATATTTT.